This TCR beta chain was sequenced in a study of blood T cell repertoires in COVID-19. Study-level background: Acute and convalescent COVID-19 specimens originated in the United States, Italy and Spain. Nucleic acid was either cDNA or gDNA, and it came from T cells, B-cell-depleted T cells, or PBMCs.

Authors' methods: How many nucleated cells were present was estimated from reference gene primer amplification. Sequenced by immunoSEQ multiplex PCR; TCRdb stores in-frame clones only, minus some. V and J calls and clone size are copied from that table; D and trimming were computed from the DNA. The table records about 42,000 clones, just under 85% of them present only once. With 6 bases clipped from V and 5 bases from J, the junction kept 10 bases outside the gene matches. CDR3 length equals 16 residues. The germline gives CDR1 MDHEN, CDR2 SYDVKM. The source of this sequence is a man aged 50 or older with active COVID-19. The chain couples TRBV28 to TRBJ2-5; 12 bases align to TRBD2. The sample was peripheral blood. The CDR3 protein is CASSSRLAGVLETQYF. CDR3 DNA sequence: TGTGCCAGCAGCTCCAGACTAGCGGGGGTCCTTGAGACCCAGTACTTC.